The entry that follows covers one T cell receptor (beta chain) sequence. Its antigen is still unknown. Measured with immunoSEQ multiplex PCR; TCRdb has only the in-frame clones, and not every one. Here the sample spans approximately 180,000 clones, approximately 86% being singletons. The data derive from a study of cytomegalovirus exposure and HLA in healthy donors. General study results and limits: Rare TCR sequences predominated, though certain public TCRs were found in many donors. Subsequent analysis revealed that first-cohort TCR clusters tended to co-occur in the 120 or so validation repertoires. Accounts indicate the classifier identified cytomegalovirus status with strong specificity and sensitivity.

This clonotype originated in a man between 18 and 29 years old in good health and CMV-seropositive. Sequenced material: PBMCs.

CDR3 DNA: TGCAGCGTTGAGGGGGGCGGACAGGGGGCGAGTAACTATGGCTACACCTTC. Translation gives CSVEGGGQGASNYGYTF. The genes are TRBV29-1 and TRBJ1-2; 11 nucleotides line up with TRBD1. V trimming: 3 bases; J trimming: 1 base; junction bases outside the gene matches: 10. This CDR3 has 17 amino acids. Germline loops: CDR1 SQVTM, CDR2 ANQGSEA.